What follows are 19 T cell receptor beta chains derived from one specimen sequenced in a study of blood T cell repertoires in COVID-19. Profiling relied on immunoSEQ multiplex PCR, and the TCRdb table lists in-frame clones only, not all of them. Counted here are about 250,000 clones, around nine tenths occurring once; the ten biggest clones make up 0.95% to 1%. Sequencing was carried out using peripheral blood. These receptors originate from a woman aged 40 to 50 who had recovered from COVID-19.

This sequence joins TRBV24-1 and TRBJ2-1; 12 bases are shared with TRBD1. The germline V gene encodes CDR1 KGHDR and CDR2 SFDVKD. V lost 3 bases to trimming and J lost 6 bases; unmatched junction nucleotides: 5. This CDR3 has 16 residues. CDR3 sequence reads: CATSDPRDRGRNEQFF. CDR3 nucleotide sequence: TGTGCCACCAGTGATCCCCGGGACAGGGGGCGCAATGAGCAGTTCTTC.

This clone was counted a single time. The chain joins TRBV7-2 to TRBJ2-7, with D perhaps matching TRBD2 (7 bases). Trimming stripped 1 base from V and 4 bases from J, with 11 bases between. Germline assignment: CDR1 SGHTA and CDR2 FQGNSA. The CDR3 extends over 14 amino acids. Here the CDR3 reads CASSLGGRGYEQYV. The CDR3 region has the DNA TGTGCCAGCAGCTTAGGGGGGAGGGGGTACGAGCAGTACGTC.

V and J are TRBV9 and TRBJ2-1; 7 bases match TRBD1. J lost 0 bases, V lost 0 bases, and 3 bases had no gene match. Germline CDR1 reads SGDLS; CDR2 reads YYNGEE. This CDR3 comprises 16 residues. CDR3 protein: CASSVVPGGSYNEQFF. In nucleotides, the CDR3 is TGTGCCAGCAGCGTAGTTCCAGGGGGCTCCTACAATGAGCAGTTCTTC.

The rearrangement uses TRBV6-6 and TRBJ2-1, with a possible D match to TRBD2 (6 bases). Trimming took off 7 bases at V and 9 bases at J, with 16 bases between the two ends. CDR3 length: 13 amino acids. Germline lookup yields CDR1 MNHNY and CDR2 SVGAGI (reference sequence). The CDR3 sequence: CASIYGLGGEQFF. CDR3 bases: TGTGCCAGCATCTACGGCTTGGGGGGTGAGCAGTTCTTC.

This chain connects TRBV24-1 to TRBJ2-1; 10 nucleotides match TRBD2. V lost 3 bases, J lost 7 bases, and 11 bases stayed unmatched. The CDR3 is made up of 17 amino acids. Per the germline V gene, CDR1 is KGHDR and CDR2 is SFDVKD. This CDR3 is CATSDRTSGRAGNEQFF. In DNA, the CDR3 is TGTGCCACCAGTGATCGGACTAGCGGCCGGGCGGGTAATGAGCAGTTCTTC.

V usage is TRBV18 and J usage is TRBJ1-2; no firm D call. Germline V CDR1 and CDR2: KGHSH, LQKENI. The length of the CDR3 is 14 residues. The V end lost 2 bases, the J end lost 1 base, and 8 bases lay between the germline ends. In DNA, the CDR3 is TGTGCCAGCTCACCAGGCAGCGATAACTATGGCTACACCTTC. Translated, it gives CASSPGSDNYGYTF.

The chain has TRBV7-3 and TRBJ2-3; TRBD1 matches 8 bases. Losses at the gene ends were 0 bases for V and 15 bases for J; bases not matched to a gene: 8. CDR3 size: 13 residues. CDR1 SGHTA and CDR2 FQGTGA come from the germline V gene. CDR3 in DNA: TGTGCCAGCAGCTTAACACAGACAGGGGCGAATTATTTT. Residues: CASSLTQTGANYF.

The V call is TRBV9, the J call TRBJ2-7; 9 nucleotides agree with TRBD2. After removal of 4 bases from V and 3 bases from J, the junction contained 8 bases not matched to a gene. The CDR3 contains 15 residues. Germline CDR1 is SGDLS and CDR2 is YYNGEE. The CDR3 protein is CASSTTGTSFYEQYF. The CDR3 region has the DNA TGTGCCAGCAGCACAACCGGGACTAGCTTCTACGAGCAGTACTTC. The whole variable domain, remainder taken from reference TRBV9 and TRBJ2-7, is DSGVTQTPKHLITATGQRVTLRCSPRSGDLSVYWYQQSLDQGLQFLIQYYNGEERAKGNILERFSAQQFPDLHSELNLSSLELGDSALYFCASSTTGTSFYEQYFGPGTRLTVT.

The V call is TRBV6-5, the J call TRBJ2-5, with D maybe TRBD1 (5 bases). The length of the CDR3 is 14 residues. The V and J ends lost 0 bases and 3 bases respectively, with 8 bases between them. The germline V gene has CDR1 MNHEY and CDR2 SVGAGI. CDR3 coding DNA: TGTGCCAGCAGTTACTCAGCAGGGAAAGAGACCCAGTACTTC. Translating gives CASSYSAGKETQYF.

This rearrangement joins TRBV24-1 to TRBJ1-5; unclear D gene. The CDR3 loop spans 17 amino acids. V was clipped by 4 bases and J by 0 bases, with 15 bases between them. Per germline, CDR1 KGHDR and CDR2 SFDVKD. The CDR3 DNA sequence: TGTGCCACCAGTGAACCTACCGGTCCCATTAGCAATCAGCCCCAGCATTTT. Amino acids: CATSEPTGPISNQPQHF.

The J gene is TRBJ1-2, the V gene TRBV7-9; D possibly corresponds to TRBD1 (6 bases). Germline loops: CDR1 SEHNR, CDR2 FQNEAQ (reference sequence). V was shortened by 7 bases and J by 0 bases, with 18 bases between the two germline ends. The CDR3 totals 16 residues. This CDR3 reads CASTSGGGATNYGYTF. CDR3 coding DNA: TGTGCCAGCACCTCGGGAGGGGGGGCCACTAACTATGGCTACACCTTC.

In this sample, this clone turned up once. J is TRBJ2-2 and V is TRBV24-1; D might be TRBD1 (6 bases). Germline assignment: CDR1 KGHDR and CDR2 SFDVKD. V lost 4 bases, J lost 0 bases, and 11 bases lay in between. This CDR3 has 16 residues. The CDR3 region is CATSDRDTANTGELFF. CDR3 bases: TGTGCCACCAGTGACCGGGACACCGCGAACACCGGGGAGCTGTTTTTT.

In its sample, this clone was seen many times. V gene TRBV5-1 combines with J gene TRBJ1-1; weak D call: TRBD1 (6 bases). The CDR3 covers 14 residues. V gave up 2 bases and J gave up 4 bases, with 12 bases separating them. Germline CDR1 reads SGHRS; CDR2 reads YFSETQ. In DNA form, the CDR3 reads TGCGCCAGCAGCTTCCACCGGGACACCACTGAAGCTTTCTTT. Translated, it gives CASSFHRDTTEAFF.

V and J are TRBV7-2 and TRBJ2-3; 9 nucleotides agree with TRBD1. In germline, CDR1 is SGHTA, CDR2 FQGNSA. V lost 5 bases, J lost 3 bases, and 9 bases stayed unmatched. CDR3 length: 16 amino acids. The CDR3 nucleotides are TGTGCCAGCAGCCTAAAGACAGGGGGTGGGACAGATACGCAGTATTTT. Its translation: CASSLKTGGGTDTQYF. Full variable domain (rest looked up from reference TRBV7-2 and TRBJ2-3): GAGVSQSPSNKVTEKGKDVELRCDPISGHTALYWYRQSLGQGLEFLIYFQGNSAPDKSGLPSDRFSAERTGGSVSTLTIQRTQQEDSAVYLCASSLKTGGGTDTQYFGPGTRLTVL.

The V gene is TRBV7-2, the J gene TRBJ2-1; a weak D match, TRBD1 (7 bases). Trimming took off 5 bases at V and 6 bases at J, with 23 bases between the two ends. Germline CDR1 and CDR2: SGHTA and FQGNSA. The CDR3 extends over 17 amino acids. CDR3 sequence: CASSAHLGGPGGNEQFF. DNA for the CDR3: TGTGCCAGCAGCGCTCACTTAGGGGGGCCAGGGGGCAATGAGCAGTTCTTC.

This chain links TRBV2 with TRBJ1-6; D perhaps matches TRBD1 (5 bases). Between the trimmed V and J ends, which lost 7 bases and 6 bases, there was a span of 10 bases. Looked up from germline, CDR1 is SNHLY and CDR2 is FYNNEI. There are 13 residues in the CDR3. The CDR3 here is CASTPGGNSPLHF. In DNA, the CDR3 is TGTGCCAGCACCCCCGGGGGTAATTCACCCCTCCACTTT.

This rearrangement joins TRBV10-3 to TRBJ1-5, with 10 bases aligning to TRBD1. CDR3 size: 15 residues. CDR1 is ENHRY, CDR2 SYGVKD, per germline. With V trimmed by 4 bases and J by 4 bases, 4 bases remained unmatched. The CDR3 DNA is TGTGCCATCAGTGCGGGACAGGGGACGAATCAGCCCCAGCATTTT. This sequence encodes CAISAGQGTNQPQHF.

The chain links TRBV5-5 to TRBJ2-3, with 9 positions matching TRBD2. The CDR3 is made up of 15 amino acids. Germline V gene sequence: CDR1 SGHKS, CDR2 YYEKEE (reference sequence). Trimming took 1 base from V and 5 from J; bases not matched to a gene: 5. Here the CDR3 DNA reads TGTGCCAGCAGCTTGTTGCCTAGCGGGGTAGATACGCAGTATTTT. It is translated as CASSLLPSGVDTQYF. Complete variable domain (other parts from reference TRBV5-5 and TRBJ2-3): DAGVTQSPTHLIKTRGQQVTLRCSPISGHKSVSWYQQVLGQGPQFIFQYYEKEERGRGNFPDRFSARQFPNYSSELNVNALLLGDSALYLCASSLLPSGVDTQYFGPGTRLTVL.

The chain is built from TRBV11-2 and TRBJ1-2; D is undetermined. The V end lost 1 base, the J end lost 3 bases, and 12 bases lay between the germline ends. CDR1 SGHAT and CDR2 FQNNGV come from the germline V gene. This CDR3 is 15 amino acids long. The CDR3 region is CASSLVGRWDYGYTF. The CDR3 nucleotides are TGTGCCAGCAGCTTAGTGGGCAGGTGGGACTATGGCTACACCTTC. The variable domain in full, with the rest retrieved from reference TRBV11-2 and TRBJ1-2, is EAGVAQSPRYKIIEKRQSVAFWCNPISGHATLYWYQQILGQGPKLLIQFQNNGVVDDSQLPKDRFSAERLKGVDSTLKIQPAKLEDSAVYLCASSLVGRWDYGYTFGSGTRLTVV.